This TCR beta chain is drawn from a study of blood T cell repertoires in COVID-19 (dated by TCRdb to the early 2020s). Background on the whole study: Samples from collaborators originated in the United States, Italy and Spain and spanned both the acute and convalescent phases of COVID-19. The material from the prospective study consisted of cDNA or gDNA derived from T cells, B-cell-depleted T cells, or PBMCs. Subjects who had been exposed to COVID-19, were actively infected with it, or had recovered from it provided the deeply sampled blood TCRbeta repertoires that made up the dataset. Where available, HLA class I and class II types were obtained from metadata supplied by the sample provider rather than from assay-based typing. Sample metadata almost always included a de-identified subject ID, COVID-19 status, age in years and sex. A freely available public database, intended as a resource for researchers studying the immune response to SARS-CoV-2, is where the repertoires were released. Samples came from the ongoing ImmuneRACE study (first 160 participants) plus 1,254 subjects from 6 global collaborators. The investigation overall reported the following: The quantity of clinical and demographic metadata differed by source and by participant and was supplied without curation.

This clone was counted once. It lacks a known antigen. No qualities accompany the bases; no much larger clone lies one base away. The immunoSEQ Assay, a bias-controlled multiplex PCR, was used to amplify TCRbeta CDR3 regions from genomic DNA. The authors' analysis ran thus. Nucleated cell counts per sample were estimated from amplification of reference gene primers within the assay. To quantify the absolute abundance of each unique TCRbeta CDR3 rearrangement, sequence reads were collapsed and filtered. Productive Simpson clonality was computed per sample as the square root of Simpson's diversity index over productive rearrangements. TCRdb holds this immuneACCESS table with in-frame rearrangements only. Some clones are missing; in checked studies, unresolved V genes explain under half, and the rest has no known cause. That table is the source of V, J and clone size, and D and trimming were worked out from the DNA. This sample lists 100,000 or so clones; 84% were detected once. Roughly 2.1% of the sample is held by the ten biggest clonotypes.

Each collaborating institution followed its own protocols to collect whole blood in K2EDTA tubes. For TCRbeta analysis, collaborator samples were shipped as frozen whole blood, as isolated PBMCs, or as DNA extracted from either sample type. Compared with germline, V lacks 3 bases and J lacks 4 bases; bases without a gene match: 10. The germline V gene yields LGHNA for CDR1 and YSLEER for CDR2. Counted from cysteine to phenylalanine, this CDR3 has 16 amino acids. Just CDR3 DNA is preserved here, 48 bases in frame from base 1. The specimen was peripheral blood. The clonotype originates from a man between 65 and 85 years old with active or convalescent COVID-19. The sequence links TRBV4-3 to TRBJ1-2, with 8 junctional bases fitting TRBD1. CDR3 region: CASSQGFTGGTYGYTF. The DNA sequence follows: TGCGCCAGCAGCCAGGGGTTCACAGGGGGGACCTATGGCTACACCTTC.